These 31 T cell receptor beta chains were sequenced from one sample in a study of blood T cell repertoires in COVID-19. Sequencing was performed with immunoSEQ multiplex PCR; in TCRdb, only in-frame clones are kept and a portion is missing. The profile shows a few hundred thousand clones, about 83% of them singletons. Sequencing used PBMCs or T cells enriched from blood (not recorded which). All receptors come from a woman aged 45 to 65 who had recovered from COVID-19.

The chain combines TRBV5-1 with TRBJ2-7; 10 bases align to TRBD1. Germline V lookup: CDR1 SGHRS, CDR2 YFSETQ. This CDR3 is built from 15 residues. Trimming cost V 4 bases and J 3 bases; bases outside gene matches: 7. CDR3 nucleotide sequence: TGCGCCAGCAGCCGGGGCGGGACAGGGGACTACGAGCAGTACTTC. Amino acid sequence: CASSRGGTGDYEQYF.

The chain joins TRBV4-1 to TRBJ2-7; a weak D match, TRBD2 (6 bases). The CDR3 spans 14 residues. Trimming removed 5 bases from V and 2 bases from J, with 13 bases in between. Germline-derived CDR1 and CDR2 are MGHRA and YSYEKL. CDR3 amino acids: CASSLRPGAYEQYF. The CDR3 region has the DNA TGCGCCAGCAGCTTACGTCCGGGAGCCTACGAGCAGTACTTC.

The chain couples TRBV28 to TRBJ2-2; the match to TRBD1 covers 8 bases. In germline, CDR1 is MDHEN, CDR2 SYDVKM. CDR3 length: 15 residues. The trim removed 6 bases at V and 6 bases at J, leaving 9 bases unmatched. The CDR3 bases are TGTGCCAGCAGCCTTCCGACAGGGGTTCCCGGGGAGCTGTTTTTT. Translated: CASSLPTGVPGELFF. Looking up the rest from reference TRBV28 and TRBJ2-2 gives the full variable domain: DVKVTQSSRYLVKRTGEKVFLECVQDMDHENMFWYRQDPGLGLRLIYFSYDVKMKEKGDIPEGYSVSREKKERFSLILESASTNQTSMYLCASSLPTGVPGELFFGEGSRLTVL.

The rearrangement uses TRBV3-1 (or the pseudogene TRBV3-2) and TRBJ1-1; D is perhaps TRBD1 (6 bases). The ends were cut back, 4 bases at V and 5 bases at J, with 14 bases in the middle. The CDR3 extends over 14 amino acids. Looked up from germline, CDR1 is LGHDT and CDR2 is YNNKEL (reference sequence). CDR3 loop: CASSRGGSQTEAFF. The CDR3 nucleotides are TGTGCCAGCAGCCGAGGGGGAAGTCAGACTGAAGCTTTCTTT.

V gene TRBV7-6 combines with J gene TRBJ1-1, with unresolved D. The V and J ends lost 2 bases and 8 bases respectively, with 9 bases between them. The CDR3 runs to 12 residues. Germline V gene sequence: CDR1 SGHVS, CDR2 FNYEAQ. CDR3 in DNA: TGTGCCAGCAGCTTACCAGAGGGCGAAGCTTTCTTT. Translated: CASSLPEGEAFF. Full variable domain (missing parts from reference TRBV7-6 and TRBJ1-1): GAGVSQSPRYKVTKRGQDVALRCDPISGHVSLYWYRQALGQGPEFLTYFNYEAQQDKSGLPNDRFSAERPEGSISTLTIQRTEQRDSAMYRCASSLPEGEAFFGQGTRLTVV.

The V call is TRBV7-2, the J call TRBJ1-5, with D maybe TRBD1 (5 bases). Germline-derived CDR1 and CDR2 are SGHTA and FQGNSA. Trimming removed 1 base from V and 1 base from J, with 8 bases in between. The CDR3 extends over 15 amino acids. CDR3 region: CASSLVGRSNQPQHF. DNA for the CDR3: TGTGCCAGCAGCTTAGTGGGGCGCAGCAATCAGCCCCAGCATTTT.

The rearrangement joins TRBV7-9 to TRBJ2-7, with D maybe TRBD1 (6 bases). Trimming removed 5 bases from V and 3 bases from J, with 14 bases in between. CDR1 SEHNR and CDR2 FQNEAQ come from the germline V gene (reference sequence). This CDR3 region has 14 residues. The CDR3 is CASSMDSGVYEQYF. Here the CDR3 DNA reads TGTGCCAGCAGCATGGACAGTGGGGTCTACGAGCAGTACTTC.

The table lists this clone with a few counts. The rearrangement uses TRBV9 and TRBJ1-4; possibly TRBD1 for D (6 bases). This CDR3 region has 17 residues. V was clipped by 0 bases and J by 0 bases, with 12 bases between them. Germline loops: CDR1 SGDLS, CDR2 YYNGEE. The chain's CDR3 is CASSVEAGGTTNEKLFF. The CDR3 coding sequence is TGTGCCAGCAGCGTAGAGGCGGGGGGCACAACTAATGAAAAACTGTTTTTT.

For the CDR3, the DNA is TGTGCCAGCAGTCCGAGAGTGGAGGTATATGGCTACACCTTC. Encoded protein: CASSPRVEVYGYTF. V and J are TRBV7-8 and TRBJ1-2; D remains unclear. The germline V and J ends were trimmed by 6 bases and 5 bases, with 16 bases remaining between them. The CDR3 totals 14 residues. From germline, CDR1 is SGHVS and CDR2 FQNEAQ.

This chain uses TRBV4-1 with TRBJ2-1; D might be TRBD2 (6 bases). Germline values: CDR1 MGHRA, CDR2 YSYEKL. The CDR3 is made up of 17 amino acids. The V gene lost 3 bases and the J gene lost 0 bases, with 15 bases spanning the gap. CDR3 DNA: TGCGCCAGCAGCCATATTGCCGCGGGAACCTCCTACAATGAGCAGTTCTTC. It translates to CASSHIAAGTSYNEQFF.

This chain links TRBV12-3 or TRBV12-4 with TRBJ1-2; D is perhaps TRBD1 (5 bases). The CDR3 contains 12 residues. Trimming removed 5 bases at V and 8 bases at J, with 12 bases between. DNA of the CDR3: TGTGCCAGCAGTACGGGGCGGGAGGGCTACACCTTC. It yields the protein CASSTGREGYTF.

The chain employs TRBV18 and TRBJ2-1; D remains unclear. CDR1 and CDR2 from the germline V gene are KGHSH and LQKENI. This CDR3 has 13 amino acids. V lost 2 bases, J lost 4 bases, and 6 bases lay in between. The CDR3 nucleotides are TGTGCCAGCTCACCAGCCAGGTACAATGAGCAGTTCTTC. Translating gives CASSPARYNEQFF.

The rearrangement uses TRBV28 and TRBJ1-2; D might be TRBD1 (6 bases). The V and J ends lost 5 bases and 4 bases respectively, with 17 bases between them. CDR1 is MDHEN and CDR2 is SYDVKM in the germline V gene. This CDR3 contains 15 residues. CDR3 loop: CASSTPGGATYGYTF. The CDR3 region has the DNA TGTGCCAGCAGTACCCCTGGGGGGGCTACCTATGGCTACACCTTC.

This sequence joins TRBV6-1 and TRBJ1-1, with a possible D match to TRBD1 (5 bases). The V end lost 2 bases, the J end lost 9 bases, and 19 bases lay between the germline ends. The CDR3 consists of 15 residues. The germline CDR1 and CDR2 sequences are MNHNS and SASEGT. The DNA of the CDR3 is TGTGCCAGCAGTGAATCCAACCGGGGGTTTGGGAAAGCTTTCTTT. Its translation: CASSESNRGFGKAFF.

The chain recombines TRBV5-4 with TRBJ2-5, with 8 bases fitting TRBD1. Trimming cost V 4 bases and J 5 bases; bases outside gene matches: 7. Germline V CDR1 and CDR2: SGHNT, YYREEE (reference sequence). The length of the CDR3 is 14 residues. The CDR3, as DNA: TGTGCCAGCAGCCTGACAGGGGCAGGGGAGACCCAGTACTTC. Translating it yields CASSLTGAGETQYF.

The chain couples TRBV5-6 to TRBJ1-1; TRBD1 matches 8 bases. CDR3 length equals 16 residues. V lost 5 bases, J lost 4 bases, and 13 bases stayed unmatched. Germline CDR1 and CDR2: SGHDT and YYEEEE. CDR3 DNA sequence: TGTGCCAGCAGTTCAACCGGAGGGACAGGAGTCACTGAAGCTTTCTTT. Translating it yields CASSSTGGTGVTEAFF.

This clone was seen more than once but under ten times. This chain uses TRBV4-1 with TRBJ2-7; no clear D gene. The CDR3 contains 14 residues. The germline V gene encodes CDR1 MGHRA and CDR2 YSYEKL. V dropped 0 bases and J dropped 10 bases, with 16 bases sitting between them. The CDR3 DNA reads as TGCGCCAGCAGCCAAGATTCATCCGGTCAGGCCCAGTACTTC. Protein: CASSQDSSGQAQYF.

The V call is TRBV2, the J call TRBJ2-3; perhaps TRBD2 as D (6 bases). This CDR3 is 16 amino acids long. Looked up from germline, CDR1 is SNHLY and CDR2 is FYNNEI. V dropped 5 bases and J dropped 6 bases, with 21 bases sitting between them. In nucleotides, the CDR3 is TGTGCCAGCAGTCCCAGCCGGGACTCCTCCGCGGATACGCAGTATTTT. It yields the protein CASSPSRDSSADTQYF.

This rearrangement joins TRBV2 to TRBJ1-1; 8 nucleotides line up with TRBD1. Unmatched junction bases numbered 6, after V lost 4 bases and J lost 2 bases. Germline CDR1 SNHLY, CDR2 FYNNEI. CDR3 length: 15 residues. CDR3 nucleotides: TGTGCCAGCAGTGGGTCAGGGGGCGGAAACACTGAAGCTTTCTTT. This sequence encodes CASSGSGGGNTEAFF.

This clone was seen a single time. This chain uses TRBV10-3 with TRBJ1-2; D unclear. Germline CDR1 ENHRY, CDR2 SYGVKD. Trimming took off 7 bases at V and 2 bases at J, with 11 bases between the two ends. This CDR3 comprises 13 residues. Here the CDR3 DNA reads TGTGCCATCACAGAGGATGGAAACTATGGCTACACCTTC. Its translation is CAITEDGNYGYTF.

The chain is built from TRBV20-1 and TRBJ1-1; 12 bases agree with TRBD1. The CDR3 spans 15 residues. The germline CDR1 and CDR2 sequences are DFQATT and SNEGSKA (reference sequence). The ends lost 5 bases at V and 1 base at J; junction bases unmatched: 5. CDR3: CSAGGTGGANTEAFF. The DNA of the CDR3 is TGCAGTGCTGGTGGGACAGGGGGCGCGAACACTGAAGCTTTCTTT.

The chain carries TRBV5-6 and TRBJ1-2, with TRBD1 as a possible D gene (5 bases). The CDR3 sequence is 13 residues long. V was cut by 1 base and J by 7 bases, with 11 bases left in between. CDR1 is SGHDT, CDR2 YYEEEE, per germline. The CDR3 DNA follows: TGTGCCAGCAGCTTGAGACAGCTCGGTGGCTACACCTTC. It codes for CASSLRQLGGYTF.

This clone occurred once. The CDR3 sequence: CAWSVAGYKYF. CDR3 nucleotide sequence: TGTGCCTGGAGTGTCGCCGGGTACAAGTACTTC. V usage is TRBV30 and J usage is TRBJ2-7; no reliable D call. Trimming took off 0 bases at V and 11 bases at J, with 11 bases between the two ends. The CDR3 covers 11 residues. Per germline, CDR1 GTSNPN and CDR2 SVGIG (reference sequence).

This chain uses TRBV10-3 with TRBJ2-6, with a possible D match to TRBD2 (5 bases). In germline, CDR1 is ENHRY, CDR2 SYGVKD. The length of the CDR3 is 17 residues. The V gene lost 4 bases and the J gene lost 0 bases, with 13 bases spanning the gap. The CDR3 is CAISGGQASSGANVLTF. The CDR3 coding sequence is TGTGCCATCAGTGGCGGGCAGGCCAGCTCTGGGGCCAACGTCCTGACTTTC.

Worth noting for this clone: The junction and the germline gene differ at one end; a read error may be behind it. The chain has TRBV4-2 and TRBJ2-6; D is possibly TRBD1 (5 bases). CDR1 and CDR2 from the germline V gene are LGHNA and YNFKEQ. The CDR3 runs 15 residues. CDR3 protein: CASSQDQRGANILTF. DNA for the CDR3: TGTGCCAGCAGCCAAGATCAGCGTGGGGCCAACATCCTGACTTTC.

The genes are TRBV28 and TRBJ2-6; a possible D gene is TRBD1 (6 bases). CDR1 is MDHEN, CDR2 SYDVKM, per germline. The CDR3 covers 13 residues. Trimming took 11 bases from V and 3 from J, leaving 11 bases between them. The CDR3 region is CAAGVLGANVLTF. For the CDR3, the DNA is TGTGCCGCAGGGGTCCTTGGGGCCAACGTCCTGACTTTC.

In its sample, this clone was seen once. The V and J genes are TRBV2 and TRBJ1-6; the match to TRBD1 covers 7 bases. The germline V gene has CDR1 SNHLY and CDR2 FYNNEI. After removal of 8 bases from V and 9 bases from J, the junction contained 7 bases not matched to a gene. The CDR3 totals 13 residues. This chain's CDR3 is CASEGGISSPLHF. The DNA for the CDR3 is TGTGCCAGCGAAGGGGGCATTAGTTCACCCCTCCACTTT.

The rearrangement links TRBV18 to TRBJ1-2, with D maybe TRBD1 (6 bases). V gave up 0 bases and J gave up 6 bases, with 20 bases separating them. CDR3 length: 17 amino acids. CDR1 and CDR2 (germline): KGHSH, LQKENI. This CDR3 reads CASSPPLNSDSPNGYTF. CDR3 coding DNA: TGTGCCAGCTCACCACCGCTTAATTCGGACAGCCCGAATGGCTACACCTTC.

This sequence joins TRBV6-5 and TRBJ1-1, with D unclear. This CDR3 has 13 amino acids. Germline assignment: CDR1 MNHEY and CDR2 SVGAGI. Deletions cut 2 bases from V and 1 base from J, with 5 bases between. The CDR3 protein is CASSYGTNTEAFF. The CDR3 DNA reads TGTGCCAGCAGTTACGGCACGAACACTGAAGCTTTCTTT.

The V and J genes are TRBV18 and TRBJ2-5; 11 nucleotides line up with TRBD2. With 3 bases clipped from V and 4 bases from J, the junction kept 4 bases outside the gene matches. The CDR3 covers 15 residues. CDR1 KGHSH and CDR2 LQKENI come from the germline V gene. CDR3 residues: CASSPLAGGRETQYF. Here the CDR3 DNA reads TGTGCCAGCTCACCCTTAGCGGGGGGGAGAGAGACCCAGTACTTC.

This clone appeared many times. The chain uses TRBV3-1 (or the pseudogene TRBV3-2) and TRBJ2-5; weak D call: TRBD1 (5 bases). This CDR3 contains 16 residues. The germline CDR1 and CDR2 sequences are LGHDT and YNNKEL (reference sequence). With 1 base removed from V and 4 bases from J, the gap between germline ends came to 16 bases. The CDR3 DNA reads TGTGCCAGCAGCCAAGGTAACACAGGCTTATCAGAGACCCAGTACTTC. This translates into CASSQGNTGLSETQYF.